Each of the 16 T cell receptor beta chains below was sequenced from the same sample in a study of blood T cells in healthy people across ages. A sample-barcoded 5' primer and a J-beta primer mix were used in a second PCR of about 7 to 12 cycles. TCRdb re-analysed the 5' RACE reads in MiXCR, keeping a single row per CDR3 protein. The sample carries 1 million or so distinct CDR3 sequences, 20% to 25% recorded once. These data also formed part of another study, on T cells of mothers and their children.

Material: blood. Receptor source: a girl aged 2-10 years in good health.

V usage is TRBV7-9 and J usage is TRBJ2-2; D could derive from TRBD1 or TRBD2 (5 bases each). V lost 3 bases and J lost 3, with 17 bases in between. Germline CDR1 is SEHNR and CDR2 is FQNEAQ (reference sequence). The length of the CDR3 is 17 residues. Here the CDR3 reads CASSLPGDGYDTGELFF. In nucleotides, the CDR3 is TGTGCCAGCAGCTTGCCCGGGGACGGCTATGACACCGGGGAGCTGTTTTTT. Based on the CDR3 plus reference TRBV7-9 and TRBJ2-2, the full variable domain is DTGVSQNPRHKITKRGQNVTFRCDPISEHNRLYWYRQTLGQGPEFLTYFQNEAQLEKSRLLSDRFSAERPKGSFSTLEIQRTEQGDSAMYLCASSLPGDGYDTGELFFGEGSRLTVL.

This clonotype occurred a few times. The V and J genes are TRBV7-9 and TRBJ1-4; D perhaps matches TRBD1 (6 bases). The CDR3 covers 16 residues. Germline loops: CDR1 SEHNR, CDR2 FQNEAQ (reference sequence). The V end lost 5 bases, the J end lost 6 bases, and 19 bases lay between the germline ends. CDR3 DNA sequence: TGTGCCAGCAGCGGGACCGCACAGGGAGGGCATGAAAAACTGTTTTTT. Residues: CASSGTAQGGHEKLFF.

This clonotype was observed a few times. The rearrangement uses TRBV28 and TRBJ2-5; TRBD2 aligns across 12 bases. The J segment lost 2 bases and the V segment lost 10 bases, leaving 5 bases of the junction unmatched. This CDR3 has 14 amino acids. CDR1 is MDHEN, CDR2 SYDVKM, per germline. CDR3 bases: TGTGCCACCAACGGACTAGCGGGACAAGAGACCCAGTACTTC. It yields the protein CATNGLAGQETQYF.

Details on this clonotype: The CDR3 ends on some other residue instead of the conserved phenylalanine or tryptophan, so this is likely a read error. It is unclear where the CDR3 begins or ends on the DNA, so no DNA is shown, and the CDR3 is as TCRdb lists it. This chain connects TRBV12-3 or TRBV12-4 to TRBJ2-3; the table's D gene call, TRBD1, was not cross checked with the DNA. With termini counted, the CDR3 has 16 amino acids. The CDR3 region is CASSPLFGESTDTQYS.

This clonotype turned up a few times. The chain uses TRBV7-3 and TRBJ2-5; weak D call: TRBD2 (6 bases). The J call is doubtful: the DNA matches TRBJ2-1 better. CDR3 length: 12 amino acids. CDR1 is SGHTA and CDR2 is FQGTGA in the germline V gene. In nucleotides, the CDR3 is TGTGCCAGCAGTAGGAGGGCCAATGAGCAGTTCTTC. Amino acid sequence: CASSRRANEQFF.

This CDR3 reads CASSLGPQGAGDTQYF. The CDR3, as DNA: TGTGCCAGCAGCTTAGGCCCCCAGGGGGCTGGAGATACGCAGTATTTT. The V gene is TRBV7-9, the J gene TRBJ2-3, with 8 bases matching TRBD1. J was trimmed by 5 bases and V by 1 base; bases with no gene match: 8. In germline, CDR1 is SEHNR, CDR2 FQNEAQ (reference sequence). The CDR3 runs 16 residues.

This chain links TRBV7-6 with TRBJ2-3; D possibly uses TRBD1 or TRBD2 (5 bases each). Trimming cost V 4 bases and J 6 bases, with 14 bases left between them. CDR3 length: 14 amino acids. Germline V gene sequence: CDR1 SGHVS, CDR2 FNYEAQ. CDR3 sequence: CASSSLGESDTQYF. The CDR3 region has the DNA TGTGCCAGCAGCTCCTTAGGGGAGTCGGATACGCAGTATTTT.

The V and J genes are TRBV28 and TRBJ2-4, with 11 nucleotides matching TRBD1. V was clipped by 3 bases and J by 2 bases; unmatched bases: 6. CDR3 size: 17 residues. Germline CDR1 reads MDHEN; CDR2 reads SYDVKM. CDR3 loop: CASSFGQGARTKNIQYF. CDR3 in DNA: TGTGCCAGCAGTTTCGGACAGGGGGCGAGGACCAAAAACATTCAGTACTTC.

This clonotype showed up just a few times. An end of the junction does not agree with germline; a read error may underlie this. The genes are TRBV6-2 or TRBV6-3 and TRBJ2-1; tentatively, D is TRBD2 (5 bases). This CDR3 has 13 amino acids. Germline lookup yields CDR1 MNHEY and CDR2 SVGEGT. This CDR3 is CTSSLGGNNEQLF. The CDR3, as DNA: TGTACCAGCAGTCTCGGAGGAAACAATGAGCAGCTCTTC.

This clonotype occurred a few times. V is TRBV7-2 and J is TRBJ2-5, with 9 positions matching TRBD1. The CDR3 is 16 amino acids. In germline, CDR1 is SGHTA, CDR2 FQGNSA. V lost 6 bases and J lost 4; bases outside the gene matches: 12. CDR3 residues: CASRSNRDRVRETQYF. CDR3 coding DNA: TGTGCCAGCAGGTCCAACCGGGACAGGGTCAGAGAGACCCAGTACTTC.

This clonotype was recorded a few times. The chain couples TRBV20-1 to TRBJ2-5, with 8 positions matching TRBD2. The CDR3 runs to 15 residues. Germline CDR1 is DFQATT and CDR2 is SNEGSKA (reference sequence). V shed 0 bases, J shed 5 bases, and the junction held 8 bases outside the gene matches. The CDR3 sequence: CSARDITSGGETQYF. The CDR3 DNA reads TGCAGTGCTAGAGATATAACTAGCGGTGGGGAGACCCAGTACTTC.

This clonotype occurred a few times. The J gene is TRBJ1-1, the V gene TRBV7-9, with 9 bases aligning to TRBD1. V lost 4 bases to trimming and J lost 1 base; unmatched junction nucleotides: 10. CDR3 length equals 17 residues. Per the germline V gene, CDR1 is SEHNR and CDR2 is FQNEAQ (reference sequence). This chain's CDR3 is CASSSAGQGHGNTEAFF. CDR3 nucleotide sequence: TGTGCCAGCAGCTCGGCGGGACAGGGCCACGGGAACACTGAAGCTTTCTTT.

This clonotype was observed a handful of times. The V call is TRBV20-1, the J call TRBJ2-1, with D possibly being TRBD1 or TRBD2 (6 bases each). The length of the CDR3 is 14 residues. Per the germline V gene, CDR1 is DFQATT and CDR2 is SNEGSKA (reference sequence). Between the trimmed V and J ends, which lost 3 bases and 2 bases, there was a span of 11 bases. The CDR3 sequence: CSASTGAAYNEQFF. For the CDR3, the DNA is TGCAGTGCTAGTACGGGGGCTGCCTACAATGAGCAGTTCTTC.

CDR3 sequence (DNA): TGCGCCAGCAGCTTCTTTGGGACTACGGACAATGAGCAGTTCTTC. Protein: CASSFFGTTDNEQFF. V gene TRBV5-1 combines with J gene TRBJ2-5; TRBD2 agrees at 7 bases. The J call could be wrong; TRBJ2-1 is a better fit for the DNA end. Germline V gene sequence: CDR1 SGHRS, CDR2 YFSETQ. The CDR3 spans 15 residues.

V and J are TRBV6-5 and TRBJ2-7, with 8 bases fitting TRBD1. Looked up from germline, CDR1 is MNHEY and CDR2 is SVGAGI. V dropped 0 bases and J dropped 6; count of bases not matched to a gene: 10. This CDR3 comprises 16 residues. The CDR3 DNA reads TGTGCCAGCAGTTACTCTCCTCGGGACAGGTTTCGCGAGCAGTACTTC. Amino acids: CASSYSPRDRFREQYF.

The chain combines TRBV20-1 with TRBJ2-7; either TRBD1 or TRBD2 may supply D (5 bases each). V shed 5 bases and J shed 4 bases, with 12 bases lying between them. Germline V gives CDR1 DFQATT, CDR2 SNEGSKA (reference sequence). The CDR3 loop spans 12 amino acids. The CDR3, as DNA: TGCAGTGCTGAAGGCAGGGAGTACGAGCAGTACTTC. This encodes CSAEGREYEQYF.